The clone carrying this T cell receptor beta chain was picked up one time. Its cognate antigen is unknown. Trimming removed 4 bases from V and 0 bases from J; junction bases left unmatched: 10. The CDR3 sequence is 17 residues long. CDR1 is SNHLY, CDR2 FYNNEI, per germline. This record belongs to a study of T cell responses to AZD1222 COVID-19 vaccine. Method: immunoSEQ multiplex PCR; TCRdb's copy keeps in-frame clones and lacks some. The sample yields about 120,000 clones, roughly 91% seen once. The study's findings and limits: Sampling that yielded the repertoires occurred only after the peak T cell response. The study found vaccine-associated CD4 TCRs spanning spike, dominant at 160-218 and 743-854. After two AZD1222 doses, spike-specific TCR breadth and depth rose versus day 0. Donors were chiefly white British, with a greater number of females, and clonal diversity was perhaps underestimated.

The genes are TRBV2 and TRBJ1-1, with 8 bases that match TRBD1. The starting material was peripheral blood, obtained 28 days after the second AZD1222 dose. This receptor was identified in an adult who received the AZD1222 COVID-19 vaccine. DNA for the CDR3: TGTGCCAGCAGTGGGTCCAGGGGGCAATGGATGAACACTGAAGCTTTCTTT. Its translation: CASSGSRGQWMNTEAFF.